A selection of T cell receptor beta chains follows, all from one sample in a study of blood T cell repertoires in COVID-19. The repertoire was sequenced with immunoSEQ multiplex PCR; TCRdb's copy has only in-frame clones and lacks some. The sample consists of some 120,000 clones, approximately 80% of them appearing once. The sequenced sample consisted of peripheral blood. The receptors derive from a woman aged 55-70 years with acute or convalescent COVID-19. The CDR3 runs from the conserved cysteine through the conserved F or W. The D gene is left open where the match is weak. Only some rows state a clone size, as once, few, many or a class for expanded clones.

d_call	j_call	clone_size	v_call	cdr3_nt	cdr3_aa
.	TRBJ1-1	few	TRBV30	TGTGCCTGGAACCTGGGGCAGGTGAACACTGAAGCTTTCTTT	CAWNLGQVNTEAFF
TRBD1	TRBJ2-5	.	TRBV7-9	TGTGCCAGCAGCCCCGGACAGGTCAGCACACAAGAGACCCAGTACTTC	CASSPGQVSTQETQYF
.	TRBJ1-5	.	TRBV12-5	TGTGCTAGTGCTTATGACTGGGGCAATCAGCCCCAGCATTTT	CASAYDWGNQPQHF
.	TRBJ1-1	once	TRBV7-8	TGTGCCAGCAGCTCACAGGCAACTGAAGCTTTCTTT	CASSSQATEAFF
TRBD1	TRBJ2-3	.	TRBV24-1	TGTGCCACCAGAGACAGGGTAGGGACAGATACGCAGTATTTT	CATRDRVGTDTQYF
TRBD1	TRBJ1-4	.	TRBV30	TGTGCCCAAGCGGGACAGGGGGATGAAAAACTGTTTTTT	CAQAGQGDEKLFF
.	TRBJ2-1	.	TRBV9	TGTGCCAGCAGCGTGAAGGGGTGGATTAATGAGCAGTTCTTC	CASSVKGWINEQFF
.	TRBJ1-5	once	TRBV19	TGTGCCAGTAGTATCGGACCGGCCGGGGGTCAGCCCCAGCATTTT	CASSIGPAGGQPQHF
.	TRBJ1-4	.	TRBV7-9	TGTGCCAGCAGCTCCGACCTCTCGGGAAATGAAAAACTGTTTTTT	CASSSDLSGNEKLFF
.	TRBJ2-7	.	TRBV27	TGTGCCAGCAGGCGGGACAGCTGGGGGTACGAGCAGTACTTC	CASRRDSWGYEQYF
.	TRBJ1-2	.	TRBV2	TGTGCCAGCAGTCCAGCTAACTATGGCTACACCTTC	CASSPANYGYTF
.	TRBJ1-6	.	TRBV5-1	TGCGCCAGCAGCTTGGAGTCCAGTTATAATTCACCCCTCCACTTT	CASSLESSYNSPLHF
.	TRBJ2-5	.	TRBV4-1	TGCGCCAGCAGCCAAGGAATCCTAAGAGGAGTGGGAGAGACCCAGTACTTC	CASSQGILRGVGETQYF
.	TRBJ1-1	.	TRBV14	TGTGCCAGCAGCCAAGACTCGGGGTTGGGTTTCTTT	CASSQDSGLGFF
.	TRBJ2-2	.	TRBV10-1	TGCGCCAGCAGTGATAGGATCCCAGGGGAATTGATCACCGGGGAGCTGTTTTTT	CASSDRIPGELITGELFF
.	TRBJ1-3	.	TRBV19	TGTGCCAGTAGTTCTCGACAAGGAGGAAACACCATATATTTT	CASSSRQGGNTIYF
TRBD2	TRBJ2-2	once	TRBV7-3	TGTGCCACCCGCGGGGGGCAGAACACCGGGGAGCTGTTTTTT	CATRGGQNTGELFF
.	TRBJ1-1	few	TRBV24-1	TGTGCCACCAGTGATCGTTACGGAGCTTTCTTT	CATSDRYGAFF
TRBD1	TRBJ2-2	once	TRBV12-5	TGTGCCGGACAGGGCACCGGGGAGCTGTTTTTT	CAGQGTGELFF
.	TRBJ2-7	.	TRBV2	TGTGCCAGCTCTACCCTAGGGGGTAGGGACCTCTACGAGCAGTACTTC	CASSTLGGRDLYEQYF
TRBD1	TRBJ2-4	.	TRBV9	TGTGCCAGCAGCGCCCGACAGGGTCGGGGCAAAAACATTCAGTACTTC	CASSARQGRGKNIQYF
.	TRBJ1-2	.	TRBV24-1	TGTGCCACCAGTGATTTCGGTGGCTACACCTTC	CATSDFGGYTF
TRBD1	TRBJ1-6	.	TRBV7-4	TGTGCCAGCAGCTCCCGGACAGGGAGCTCCTATAATTCACCCCTCCACTTT	CASSSRTGSSYNSPLHF
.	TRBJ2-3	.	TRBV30	TGTGCCTGGAGCCCTAGGAGGCATACGCAGTATTTT	CAWSPRRHTQYF
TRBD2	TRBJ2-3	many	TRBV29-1	TGCAGCTCGAGAGCGGGGCTCACAGATACGCAGTATTTT	CSSRAGLTDTQYF
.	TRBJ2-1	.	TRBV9	TGTGCCAGCAGCGTAGGTGGAGACAATGAGCAGTTCTTC	CASSVGGDNEQFF
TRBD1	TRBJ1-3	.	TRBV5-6	TGTGCCAGCAGTGACAGGGGGCTTGGAAACACCATATATTTT	CASSDRGLGNTIYF
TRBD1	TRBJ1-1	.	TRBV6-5	TGTGCCAGCAGTTACTGGGGACAGGGAGACACTGAAGCTTTCTTT	CASSYWGQGDTEAFF
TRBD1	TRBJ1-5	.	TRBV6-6	TGTGCCAGCAGTTCCCCGGGACAGGGAAGCCGTCAGCCCCAGCATTTT	CASSSPGQGSRQPQHF
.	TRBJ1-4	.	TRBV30	TGTGCCTGGAAGCGTCTGGAGGAACTGTTTTTT	CAWKRLEELFF
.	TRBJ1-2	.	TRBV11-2	TGTGCCAGCAGCTTAGAAACCGAAACTATATCCTTC	CASSLETETISF
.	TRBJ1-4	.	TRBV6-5	TGTGCCAGCAGTCCCATTGCAACTAATGAAAAACTGTTTTTT	CASSPIATNEKLFF
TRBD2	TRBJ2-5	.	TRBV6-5	TGTGCCAGCAGGCTAGCGGGGGGGTGGGAGACCCAGTACTTC	CASRLAGGWETQYF
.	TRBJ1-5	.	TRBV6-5	TGTGCCAGCAGTTACTCTTTTCAGGGGAATCAGCCCCAGCATTTT	CASSYSFQGNQPQHF
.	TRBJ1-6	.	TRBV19	TGTGCCAGTAGTACGTATAATTCACCCCTCCACTTT	CASSTYNSPLHF
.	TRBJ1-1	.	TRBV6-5	TGTGCCAGCACCCCGACTGATAGGGGCACTGAAGCTTTCTTT	CASTPTDRGTEAFF
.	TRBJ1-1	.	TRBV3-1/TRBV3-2	TGTGCCAGCAGCCAAGATCGGCGGGGCCCCAGAACTGAAGCTTTCTTT	CASSQDRRGPRTEAFF
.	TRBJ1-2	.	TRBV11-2	TGTGCCAGCAGTCTCACAGGGAAGTGGGGCTACACCTTC	CASSLTGKWGYTF
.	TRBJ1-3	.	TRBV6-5	TGTGCCAGCAGCCCCCTCTCTGGAAACACCATATATTTT	CASSPLSGNTIYF
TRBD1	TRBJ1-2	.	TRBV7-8	TGTGCCAGCAGCTTAGGGACAGGTGGGGACCAAGGCTACACCTTC	CASSLGTGGDQGYTF
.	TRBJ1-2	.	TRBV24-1	TGTGCCACCAGTGGACAGGCAGCTAACCCCTATGGCTACACCTTC	CATSGQAANPYGYTF
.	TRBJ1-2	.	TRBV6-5	TGTGCCAGCAGTTACGGTCAGAACTATGGCTACACCTTC	CASSYGQNYGYTF
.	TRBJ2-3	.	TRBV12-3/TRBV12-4	TGTGCCAGCAGTCCCTTTACAGATACGCAGTATTTT	CASSPFTDTQYF
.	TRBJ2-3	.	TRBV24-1	TGTGCCACCAGTGATTTCTCAGATACGCAGTATTTT	CATSDFSDTQYF
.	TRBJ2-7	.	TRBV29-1	TGCAGCGCTGAAGGCGGACAGCCCTACTCCTACGAGCAGTACTTC	CSAEGGQPYSYEQYF
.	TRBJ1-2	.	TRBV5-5	TGTGCCAGCAGCTTGTTGAGGGAATATGGCTACACCTTC	CASSLLREYGYTF
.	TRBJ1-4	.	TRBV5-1	TGCGCCAGCAGCTTGGCAGGGGTGGGTGAAAAACTGTTTTTT	CASSLAGVGEKLFF
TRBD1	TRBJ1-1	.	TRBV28	TGTGCCAGCAGTTCGGGGACAGTCGGGGCTTTCTTT	CASSSGTVGAFF
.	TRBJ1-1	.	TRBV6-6	TGTGCCAGCAGTTCGTCTAGCCAGAACACTGAAGCTTTCTTT	CASSSSSQNTEAFF
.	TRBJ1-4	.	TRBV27	TGTGCCAGCAGTTTAGCGGCAGCTACTAATGAAAAACTGTTTTTT	CASSLAAATNEKLFF
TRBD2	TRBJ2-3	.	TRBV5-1	TGCGCCAGCAGCTCGGGACTAGCCCTCACAGATACGCAGTATTTT	CASSSGLALTDTQYF
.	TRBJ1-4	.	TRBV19	TGTGCCTCCCATAAGGCGGTAAATAGAATCAATGAAAAACTGTTTTTT	CASHKAVNRINEKLFF
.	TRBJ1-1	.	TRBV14	TGTGCCAGCAGCCGAGGGAGTGCGTACACTGAAGCTTTCTTT	CASSRGSAYTEAFF